Included here is one T cell receptor beta chain sequence, with context. Its antigen is unknown. These data are taken from a study of T cells in Graves' hyperthyroidism and ophthalmopathy. About the study: Peripheral blood was taken when the disease was first diagnosed, before any treatment began.

Extraction of PBMCs used roughly 9.4 ml of fresh peripheral blood. Germline-derived CDR1 and CDR2 are DFQATT and SNEGSKA (reference sequence). V shed 6 bases and J 9 bases; nucleotides not matched to a gene: 9. The CDR3 is made up of 13 amino acids. Template material for amplifying TCR beta CDR3 regions consisted of RNA transcripts. First-round RT-PCR with HTBI primers amplified the TCR CDR3 region. TCRdb itself ran the multiplex PCR reads through MiXCR, one entry per CDR3 protein. The table includes 400,000 or so distinct CDR3 sequences, roughly 13% detected once. Study-wide findings and caveats: Researchers found most expanded thyroid clonotypes above 0.001 in blood as well. From stable hyperthyroidism, ophthalmopathy was separated by a 13 V-J model.

The gene calls are TRBV20-1 and TRBJ2-1, with 9 bases lining up with TRBD2. This clonotype was sampled from a middle-aged man with Graves' ophthalmopathy. Sequencing was done on a sample of blood. As DNA, the CDR3 is TGCAGTGCCAAGCGCGGGGGGGCGGGTGAGCAGTTCTTC. It codes for CSAKRGGAGEQFF.